The TCR beta chain described here comes from a study of graft-versus-host responses after intestinal transplantation. This table comes from immunoSEQ multiplex PCR, and its TCRdb copy is limited to in-frame clones, with some not included. This sample has 89,000 or so clones; roughly 80% occur once, and the top ten carry 0.8% to 0.9%. CDR3 length equals 15 residues. V gave up 4 bases and J gave up 4 bases; unmatched junction bases: 2. In germline, CDR1 is KGHSH, CDR2 LQKENI. For this clone: Its antigen is undetermined.

The sequencing here drew on unstimulated CD4+ T cells sorted from spleen or lymph node cells, taken before intestinal transplant. The TCR sequence derives from a human donor who received an intestinal transplant. The chain employs TRBV18 and TRBJ2-3; 13 nucleotides line up with TRBD2. DNA of the CDR3: TGTGCCAGCTCACGGACTAGCGGGAGCGCAGATACGCAGTATTTT. Translated: CASSRTSGSADTQYF. The variable domain in full, completed from reference TRBV18 and TRBJ2-3, reads NAGVMQNPRHLVRRRGQEARLRCSPMKGHSHVYWYRQLPEEGLKFMVYLQKENIIDESGMPKERFSAEFPKEGPSILRIQQVVRGDSAAYFCASSRTSGSADTQYFGPGTRLTVL.